The 16 T cell receptor beta chains reported below all come from one sample, sequenced in a study of blood T cell repertoires in COVID-19. Measured with immunoSEQ multiplex PCR; TCRdb has only the in-frame clones, and not every one. The profile covers a few hundred thousand clones, with around nine tenths appearing a single time and around 11% taken by the ten largest. Sequencing used peripheral blood. Receptors originate from a woman aged 30 to 39 with COVID-19, enrolled during active disease.

V usage is TRBV6-5 and J usage is TRBJ2-7; perhaps TRBD1 as D (6 bases). Germline CDR1 and CDR2: MNHEY and SVGAGI. This CDR3 comprises 15 residues. The germline V and J ends were trimmed by 7 bases and 0 bases, with 16 bases remaining between them. The CDR3 DNA reads as TGTGCCAGCACCGCGAAGGGGGATCCCTCCTACGAGCAGTACTTC. It yields the protein CASTAKGDPSYEQYF.

This clone was picked up one time. The chain joins TRBV27 to TRBJ2-3; 15 positions match TRBD2. The V gene's germline CDR1 is MNHEY and CDR2 SMNVEV (reference sequence). Trimming at V came to 2 bases and at J to 4 bases, leaving 1 base not matched to a gene. The CDR3 loop spans 16 amino acids. CDR3 DNA: TGTGCCAGCAGTTTAGGACTAGCGGGAGGGCCAGATACGCAGTATTTT. It is translated as CASSLGLAGGPDTQYF.

This clone was seen only once. The V and J genes are TRBV29-1 and TRBJ2-3; 9 nucleotides match TRBD2. The ends lost 8 bases at V and 5 bases at J; junction bases unmatched: 8. Germline CDR1 reads SQVTM; CDR2 reads ANQGSEA. This CDR3 is built from 13 residues. The CDR3 sequence is CSLRSSGGDTQYF. The CDR3 DNA follows: TGCAGCCTCCGGAGTAGCGGGGGAGATACGCAGTATTTT.

The chain links TRBV5-5 to TRBJ2-7; 8 bases fit TRBD1. Germline V lookup: CDR1 SGHKS, CDR2 YYEKEE (reference sequence). Losses at the gene ends were 6 bases for V and 3 bases for J; bases not matched to a gene: 5. This CDR3 has 13 amino acids. The CDR3: CASKSTGGYEQYF. The CDR3 DNA sequence: TGTGCCAGCAAATCAACAGGGGGCTACGAGCAGTACTTC.

The chain carries TRBV5-1 and TRBJ2-7; 8 bases line up with TRBD2. V was pared by 10 bases and J by 2 bases, with 14 bases of the junction left unmatched. The CDR3 is 15 residues long. Looked up from germline, CDR1 is SGHRS and CDR2 is YFSETQ. The CDR3 DNA follows: TGCGCCCGCCGCCGCCGGGAGGGGGGGACCTACGAGCAGTACTTC. It encodes CARRRREGGTYEQYF.

This clone came up a few times. This sequence joins TRBV5-6 and TRBJ2-3; 7 nucleotides align to TRBD1. The CDR3 totals 15 residues. Germline values: CDR1 SGHDT, CDR2 YYEEEE. The V gene end was trimmed by 5 bases and the J gene end by 4 bases; junction bases not matched to a gene: 10. CDR3 sequence (DNA): TGTGCCAGCAGTCTACAGGGGTTCGACGCAGATACGCAGTATTTT. Translation: CASSLQGFDADTQYF. Full variable domain (missing parts from reference TRBV5-6 and TRBJ2-3): DAGVTQSPTHLIKTRGQQVTLRCSPKSGHDTVSWYQQALGQGPQFIFQYYEEEERQRGNFPDRFSGHQFPNYSSELNVNALLLGDSALYLCASSLQGFDADTQYFGPGTRLTVL.

This clone was observed once. The chain's CDR3 is CASSLGQVTEAFF. The CDR3 DNA reads as TGTGCCAGCAGCTTGGGACAGGTCACTGAAGCTTTCTTT. This sequence joins TRBV5-8 and TRBJ1-1; possible D gene TRBD1, 6 bases. Between the trimmed V and J ends, which lost 0 bases and 4 bases, there was a span of 7 bases. The CDR3 runs to 13 residues. The germline CDR1 and CDR2 sequences are SGHTS and YDEGEE.

This rearrangement joins TRBV9 to TRBJ1-4, with 7 bases aligning to TRBD1. The CDR3 is 15 residues long. Losses at the gene ends were 0 bases for V and 4 bases for J; bases not matched to a gene: 3. Germline-derived CDR1 and CDR2 are SGDLS and YYNGEE. CDR3 in amino acids: CASSVATGSNEKLFF. The DNA for the CDR3 is TGTGCCAGCAGCGTAGCGACAGGGAGTAATGAAAAACTGTTTTTT. Full variable domain (outside the CDR3, taken from reference TRBV9 and TRBJ1-4): DSGVTQTPKHLITATGQRVTLRCSPRSGDLSVYWYQQSLDQGLQFLIQYYNGEERAKGNILERFSAQQFPDLHSELNLSSLELGDSALYFCASSVATGSNEKLFFGSGTQLSVL.

The genes are TRBV7-2 and TRBJ2-5, with D perhaps matching TRBD1 (5 bases). The CDR3 sequence is 14 residues long. Germline loops: CDR1 SGHTA, CDR2 FQGNSA. V was trimmed by 6 bases and J by 5 bases, leaving 16 bases between them. This chain's CDR3 is CASSQHGRAETQYF. In DNA form, the CDR3 reads TGTGCCAGCAGTCAACACGGCAGGGCCGAGACCCAGTACTTC.

The chain carries TRBV28 and TRBJ2-1, with TRBD1 identical over 8 bases. There are 16 residues in the CDR3. The V segment lost 4 bases and the J segment 4 bases; nucleotides outside the gene matches: 9. The germline gives CDR1 MDHEN, CDR2 SYDVKM. The CDR3: CASSSWTGWGYNEQFF. In DNA, the CDR3 is TGTGCCAGCAGTTCCTGGACAGGGTGGGGGTACAATGAGCAGTTCTTC. The full variable domain, rest sourced from reference TRBV28 and TRBJ2-1, is DVKVTQSSRYLVKRTGEKVFLECVQDMDHENMFWYRQDPGLGLRLIYFSYDVKMKEKGDIPEGYSVSREKKERFSLILESASTNQTSMYLCASSSWTGWGYNEQFFGPGTRLTVL.

Notes on this clone: This specimen includes other DNA sequences encoding the same CDR3. J is TRBJ2-7 and V is TRBV5-1; 8 bases are shared with TRBD1. In germline, CDR1 is SGHRS, CDR2 YFSETQ. The CDR3 contains 14 residues. J was trimmed by 1 base and V by 3 bases; bases with no gene match: 3. The CDR3 reads CASSSGQGSYEQYF. CDR3 coding DNA: TGCGCCAGCAGCTCCGGACAGGGTTCCTACGAGCAGTACTTC.

This sequence joins TRBV7-2 and TRBJ1-2; TRBD1 might be the D (6 bases). The CDR3 totals 13 residues. Germline CDR1 is SGHTA and CDR2 is FQGNSA. Trimming left V 8 bases short and J 4 bases short, with 14 bases between. Here the CDR3 reads CASQSGDGYGYTF. In DNA, the CDR3 is TGTGCCAGCCAATCAGGGGACGGCTATGGCTACACCTTC.

V is TRBV5-1 and J is TRBJ1-1; the D gene is possibly TRBD1 (5 bases). Between the trimmed V and J ends, which lost 4 bases and 3 bases, there was a span of 13 bases. CDR3 length: 14 amino acids. Germline CDR1 reads SGHRS; CDR2 reads YFSETQ. The DNA of the CDR3 is TGCGCCAGCAGCCCTCTCAAAGGGGACACTGAAGCTTTCTTT. It is translated as CASSPLKGDTEAFF.

This rearrangement joins TRBV7-2 to TRBJ2-3; no clear D. CDR3 length: 13 residues. CDR1 and CDR2 from the germline V gene are SGHTA and FQGNSA. Between the trimmed V and J ends, which lost 2 bases and 4 bases, there was a span of 7 bases. The CDR3: CASSLSVSDTQYF. CDR3 in DNA: TGTGCCAGCAGCTTATCGGTATCAGATACGCAGTATTTT.

J is TRBJ2-7 and V is TRBV24-1; 9 bases map to TRBD1. Trimming removed 4 bases from V and 3 bases from J; junction bases left unmatched: 6. This CDR3 spans 15 amino acids. Germline V gives CDR1 KGHDR, CDR2 SFDVKD. This chain's CDR3 is CATSDPGTGNYEQYF. CDR3 nucleotides: TGTGCCACCAGTGACCCCGGGACAGGGAACTACGAGCAGTACTTC.

Concerning this clone itself: One junction end does not reproduce the germline sequence, and a read error may be involved. This chain connects TRBV2 to TRBJ1-2; D remains unclear. CDR1 SNHLY and CDR2 FYNNEI come from the germline V gene. This CDR3 has 11 amino acids. In DNA form, the CDR3 reads TGTGCCAGCCGTGAGAGCTATGGCTACACCTTC. Its translation is CASRESYGYTF. The complete variable domain, with remaining parts taken from reference TRBV2 and TRBJ1-2, reads EPEVTQTPSHQVTQMGQEVILRCVPISNHLYFYWYRQILGQKVEFLVSFYNNEISEKSEIFDDQFSVERPDGSNFTLKIRSTKLEDSAMYFCASRESYGYTFGSGTRLTVV.